This T cell receptor beta chain is drawn from a study of monozygotic twins with inflammatory bowel disease. Broader study findings: Healthy co-twins exceeded IBD patients in TCRbeta diversity as measured by inverse Simpson.

The UMIs contained a 6-nucleotide sample barcode. They were added by template switching during cDNA synthesis. TCRdb re-called the 5' RACE reads; one entry per CDR3 protein, DNA not given. In total, the table holds 150,000 to 200,000 distinct CDR3 sequences. In the case of this clonotype: The antigen is not known.

After skipping T cell sorting, the authors isolated total RNA from whole blood. The CDR3 spans 12 residues. Germline V CDR1 and CDR2: MNHEY, SVGAGI. Sequenced sample: blood. The V gene is TRBV6-5, the J gene TRBJ1-6. The receptor's source is a human donor with ulcerative colitis or Crohn's disease, or a healthy co-twin of an affected twin (not recorded which). CDR3 sequence: CASSYSGLSLHF.